The clone carrying this TCR beta chain was seen many times. Its antigen remains unidentified. Using its own MiXCR run on the 5' RACE reads, TCRdb lists one record per CDR3 protein. This sample has 350,000 or so distinct CDR3 sequences, with 9% to 15% found just once. This entry comes from a study of identical twins. Study conclusions and caveats: In beta out-of-frame sequences, the excess sharing between twins was weaker. Excess low generation probability was seen in twin-shared out-of-frame alpha sequences.

All donors were healthy Caucasians. The CDR3 sequence is 15 residues long. Deletions cut 11 bases from V and 2 bases from J, with 16 bases between. The germline gives CDR1 MNHNS, CDR2 SASEGT. This sample was shared with a second study, whose subject was yellow fever vaccine responses in identical twins. According to that study: Twins reportedly appeared to share part of their vaccine T cell response while keeping part individual.

Material for sequencing was CD8+ T cells sorted from blood. The rearrangement uses TRBV6-1 and TRBJ2-6; D call uncertain. The clonotype originates from a woman between 18 and 30 years old in good health. DNA of the CDR3: TGTGCCTCAACAGAAGGCCCTACTGGGGCCAACGTCCTGACTTTC. It yields the protein CASTEGPTGANVLTF.